The 28 T cell receptor beta chains below come from one sample, sequenced in a study of shared clonotypes between healthy human individuals. Clones were read by immunoSEQ multiplex PCR, and TCRdb kept only the in-frame ones, dropping some. The table lists about 2.3 million clones, 85% to 95% of them singletons. The sample taken for sequencing was naive CD4+ T cells from PBMCs. Subset reported: CD45RA+ positively selected. Receptors were obtained from a man younger than 35 in good health. Some clones in this sample may be carry-over from other donors' samples.

V is TRBV19 and J is TRBJ2-7; a weak D match, TRBD2 (7 bases). Germline V CDR1 and CDR2: LNHDA, SQIVND (reference sequence). V lost 1 base to trimming and J lost 3 bases, with 13 bases between them. There are 15 residues in the CDR3. CDR3 sequence: CASSIAGGGGYEQYF. The CDR3 DNA sequence: TGTGCCAGTAGTATAGCCGGGGGCGGGGGCTACGAGCAGTACTTC.

The chain employs TRBV6-5 and TRBJ2-7, with 9 bases fitting TRBD1. Germline CDR1 reads MNHEY; CDR2 reads SVGAGI. The CDR3 is 14 amino acids. V trimming: 6 bases; J trimming: 4 bases; junction bases outside the gene matches: 7. The CDR3 bases are TGTGCCAGCAGAGCCGGACAGGGGTTATACGAGCAGTACTTC. This codes for CASRAGQGLYEQYF.

V is TRBV19 and J is TRBJ2-4; TRBD2 aligns across 11 bases. Germline V gene lookup returns CDR1 LNHDA and CDR2 SQIVND (reference sequence). The V and J ends lost 2 bases and 8 bases, in that order; junction bases with no gene match: 2. The CDR3 is 14 amino acids. CDR3 protein: CASSITSGSDIQYF. The CDR3 region has the DNA TGTGCCAGTAGTATAACTAGCGGGAGTGACATTCAGTACTTC. Together with reference TRBV19 and TRBJ2-4, the CDR3 gives the full variable domain: DGGITQSPKYLFRKEGQNVTLSCEQNLNHDAMYWYRQDPGQGLRLIYYSQIVNDFQKGDIAEGYSVSREKKESFPLTVTSAQKNPTAFYLCASSITSGSDIQYFGAGTRLSVL.

The rearrangement uses TRBV18 and TRBJ2-2, with a tentative D call TRBD1 (5 bases). Per germline, CDR1 KGHSH and CDR2 LQKENI. The CDR3 is 16 amino acids. The V gene lost 3 bases and the J gene lost 2 bases, with 13 bases spanning the gap. The CDR3, as DNA: TGTGCCAGCTCACCGGTGGCAGGGCCCAACACCGGGGAGCTGTTTTTT. The encoded protein is CASSPVAGPNTGELFF.

This clone came up a few times. V and J are TRBV19 and TRBJ1-5; D might be TRBD1 (5 bases). CDR1 and CDR2 from the germline V gene are LNHDA and SQIVND (reference sequence). This CDR3 spans 14 amino acids. With 7 bases removed from V and 7 bases from J, the gap between germline ends came to 17 bases. This CDR3 is CASTSQGVGQPQHF. CDR3 coding DNA: TGTGCCAGTACGAGTCAGGGTGTGGGCCAGCCCCAGCATTTT. Complete variable domain (other parts from reference TRBV19 and TRBJ1-5): DGGITQSPKYLFRKEGQNVTLSCEQNLNHDAMYWYRQDPGQGLRLIYYSQIVNDFQKGDIAEGYSVSREKKESFPLTVTSAQKNPTAFYLCASTSQGVGQPQHFGDGTRLSIL.

The rearrangement links TRBV4-1 to TRBJ2-5, with TRBD1 as a possible D gene (5 bases). There are 14 residues in the CDR3. Germline CDR1 MGHRA, CDR2 YSYEKL. V was trimmed by 0 bases and J by 10 bases, leaving 15 bases between them. DNA for the CDR3: TGCGCCAGCAGCCAAGATATTGGTGCGGACAACCAGTACTTC. It translates to CASSQDIGADNQYF.

The gene calls are TRBV4-2 and TRBJ2-5, with TRBD2 matching over 10 bases. CDR3 length: 18 residues. J was trimmed by 4 bases and V by 1 base; bases with no gene match: 12. Per germline, CDR1 LGHNA and CDR2 YNFKEQ. The CDR3 nucleotides read TGTGCCAGCAGCCAAGTGGTGGCTAGCGGGAGAAGCGGAGAGACCCAGTACTTC. Protein product: CASSQVVASGRSGETQYF.

The chain recombines TRBV5-1 with TRBJ1-1; TRBD1 matches 8 bases. The ends lost 2 bases at V and 9 bases at J; junction bases unmatched: 6. Germline CDR1 SGHRS, CDR2 YFSETQ. The CDR3 spans 13 residues. The CDR3 nucleotides read TGCGCCAGCAGCTTTGGACAGGGTGAAAAAGCTTTCTTT. Its translation: CASSFGQGEKAFF.

The chain uses TRBV10-3 and TRBJ2-1, with 9 bases aligning to TRBD2. Per germline, CDR1 ENHRY and CDR2 SYGVKD. The CDR3 has 16 amino acids. J lost 6 bases, V lost 2 bases, and 8 bases had no gene match. The CDR3: CAISEIVAGVGNEQFF. The CDR3 DNA follows: TGTGCCATCAGTGAGATCGTAGCGGGAGTTGGCAATGAGCAGTTCTTC.

A note on this clone: Other nucleotide sequences in the sample specify the same CDR3. The rearrangement uses TRBV30 and TRBJ1-2, with D unclear. The CDR3 extends over 11 amino acids. V was cut by 0 bases and J by 5 bases, with 4 bases left in between. Germline V gene sequence: CDR1 GTSNPN, CDR2 SVGIG (reference sequence). This CDR3 reads CAWSVGYGYTF. The DNA of the CDR3 is TGTGCCTGGAGTGTAGGGTATGGCTACACCTTC. The whole variable domain, remainder taken from reference TRBV30 and TRBJ1-2, is SQTIHQWPATLVQPVGSPLSLECTVEGTSNPNLYWYRQAAGRGLQLLFYSVGIGQISSEVPQNLSASRPQDRQFILSSKKLLLSDSGFYLCAWSVGYGYTFGSGTRLTVV.

Points on this clone: The same CDR3 is also encoded by other DNA sequences in this sample. The J gene is TRBJ1-2, the V gene TRBV4-1, with unresolved D. Deletions cut 3 bases from V and 2 bases from J, with 7 bases between. Germline CDR1 reads MGHRA; CDR2 reads YSYEKL. The CDR3 is 13 amino acids. In DNA form, the CDR3 reads TGCGCCAGCAGCCAGACTGAAAACTATGGCTACACCTTC. Its translation is CASSQTENYGYTF.

The chain recombines TRBV2 with TRBJ1-1; the D gene is possibly TRBD1 (6 bases). This CDR3 has 13 residues. Between the trimmed V and J ends, which lost 4 bases and 5 bases, there was a span of 11 bases. The germline gives CDR1 SNHLY, CDR2 FYNNEI. The CDR3 loop is CASSGGARTEAFF. Here the CDR3 DNA reads TGTGCCAGCAGTGGGGGGGCGCGGACTGAAGCTTTCTTT.

The chain links TRBV28 to TRBJ1-1; the match to TRBD1 covers 12 bases. Germline V gene lookup returns CDR1 MDHEN and CDR2 SYDVKM. The CDR3 is 18 residues long. After removal of 5 bases from V and 3 bases from J, the junction contained 13 bases not matched to a gene. CDR3 protein: CASSVPGQGARKDTEAFF. Here the CDR3 DNA reads TGTGCCAGCAGTGTACCGGGACAGGGGGCTAGAAAGGACACTGAAGCTTTCTTT.

The chain uses TRBV7-2 and TRBJ2-1, with 13 bases lining up with TRBD2. Looked up from germline, CDR1 is SGHTA and CDR2 is FQGNSA. The CDR3 totals 17 residues. V dropped 5 bases and J dropped 8; count of bases not matched to a gene: 12. DNA for the CDR3: TGTGCCAGCAGCCGCGCGAGGACTAGCGGGAGTGTCGATGAGCAGTTCTTC. It encodes CASSRARTSGSVDEQFF. The whole variable domain, filled in from reference TRBV7-2 and TRBJ2-1, reads GAGVSQSPSNKVTEKGKDVELRCDPISGHTALYWYRQSLGQGLEFLIYFQGNSAPDKSGLPSDRFSAERTGGSVSTLTIQRTQQEDSAVYLCASSRARTSGSVDEQFFGPGTRLTVL.

The chain joins TRBV10-3 to TRBJ1-4, with 11 bases identical to TRBD1. CDR3 length equals 14 residues. Germline CDR1 ENHRY, CDR2 SYGVKD. The trim removed 4 bases at V and 7 bases at J, leaving 2 bases unmatched. The CDR3 reads CAISAGTGGEKLFF. DNA of the CDR3: TGTGCCATCAGTGCGGGGACAGGGGGTGAAAAACTGTTTTTT.

This clone was seen just once. The chain combines TRBV6-5 with TRBJ1-5; no reliable D call. The V gene's germline CDR1 is MNHEY and CDR2 SVGAGI. The CDR3 length is 15 residues. Trimming removed 5 bases at V and 1 base at J, with 12 bases between. In nucleotides, the CDR3 is TGTGCCAGCAGTCCCCGGACTCGGAGCAATCAGCCCCAGCATTTT. As protein: CASSPRTRSNQPQHF.

The chain links TRBV19 to TRBJ2-5, with 9 bases aligning to TRBD1. Losses at the gene ends were 4 bases for V and 5 bases for J; bases not matched to a gene: 5. This CDR3 region has 14 residues. Germline V gene sequence: CDR1 LNHDA, CDR2 SQIVND (reference sequence). The CDR3, as DNA: TGTGCCAGTAGTAAACAGGGGGCGCTGGAGACCCAGTACTTC. It codes for CASSKQGALETQYF.

This sequence joins TRBV7-7 and TRBJ2-7, with TRBD1 matching 10 bases. The germline gives CDR1 SSHAT, CDR2 FNYEAQ (reference sequence). CDR3 size: 15 residues. The V segment lost 2 bases and the J segment 6 bases; nucleotides outside the gene matches: 7. This chain's CDR3 is CASSLTRDRGSEQYF. CDR3 DNA: TGTGCCAGCAGCTTAACCCGGGACAGGGGTTCCGAGCAGTACTTC.

V usage is TRBV5-4 and J usage is TRBJ1-1; TRBD1 matches at 10 bases. Losses at the gene ends were 5 bases for V and 4 bases for J; bases not matched to a gene: 2. The CDR3 totals 13 residues. Germline V gives CDR1 SGHNT, CDR2 YYREEE (reference sequence). CDR3 DNA: TGTGCCAGCAGAAGGACAGGGGGCACTGAAGCTTTCTTT. Residues: CASRRTGGTEAFF.

The chain is built from TRBV5-1 and TRBJ2-3, with 7 bases matching TRBD2. The CDR3 consists of 15 residues. The junction had 5 bases not matched to a gene; V was cut back by 0 bases and J by 4 bases. Germline CDR1 is SGHRS and CDR2 is YFSETQ. The CDR3 sequence: CASSLGSAGADTQYF. The CDR3 DNA sequence: TGCGCCAGCAGCTTGGGCAGCGCGGGAGCAGATACGCAGTATTTT.

The chain combines TRBV15 with TRBJ2-3; a weak D match, TRBD1 (7 bases). V lost 0 bases and J 4 bases, leaving 17 bases between the germline ends. CDR3 length: 17 amino acids. Germline V lookup: CDR1 LNHNV, CDR2 YYDKDF (reference sequence). CDR3 protein: CATSRDQGGVSADTQYF. The CDR3 DNA sequence: TGTGCCACCAGCAGAGATCAGGGGGGAGTATCTGCAGATACGCAGTATTTT.

The V and J genes are TRBV27 and TRBJ2-2; TRBD1 agrees at 10 bases. The germline V gene has CDR1 MNHEY and CDR2 SMNVEV (reference sequence). The CDR3 extends over 21 amino acids. V trimming: 5 bases; J trimming: 0 bases; junction bases outside the gene matches: 18. The CDR3 region has the DNA TGTGCCAGCAGTCCCGCGGGGCCCGGGACAGGGGAAATATCGAACACCGGGGAGCTGTTTTTT. Amino acid sequence: CASSPAGPGTGEISNTGELFF.

The chain is built from TRBV9 and TRBJ2-5, with D perhaps given as TRBD1 or TRBD2 (5 bases each). The CDR3 is made up of 14 amino acids. Germline V gene sequence: CDR1 SGDLS, CDR2 YYNGEE. V lost 1 base to trimming and J lost 5 bases, with 12 bases between them. CDR3 coding DNA: TGTGCCAGCAGCGTATTGTCAGGGAGCGAGACCCAGTACTTC. It encodes CASSVLSGSETQYF.

This sequence joins TRBV30 and TRBJ2-2; D gene ambiguous. The V gene's germline CDR1 is GTSNPN and CDR2 SVGIG (reference sequence). The CDR3 extends over 17 amino acids. V lost 0 bases and J 4 bases, leaving 18 bases between the germline ends. Here the CDR3 DNA reads TGTGCCTGGAGTGTACGAAGGGTTAAAGGGTTCACCGGGGAGCTGTTTTTT. Its protein is CAWSVRRVKGFTGELFF. Filled out from reference TRBV30 and TRBJ2-2, the complete variable domain reads SQTIHQWPATLVQPVGSPLSLECTVEGTSNPNLYWYRQAAGRGLQLLFYSVGIGQISSEVPQNLSASRPQDRQFILSSKKLLLSDSGFYLCAWSVRRVKGFTGELFFGEGSRLTVL.

The V and J genes are TRBV29-1 and TRBJ1-2; possibly TRBD1 for D (6 bases). The V gene lost 7 bases and the J gene lost 4 bases, with 22 bases spanning the gap. The length of the CDR3 is 15 residues. Germline CDR1 SQVTM, CDR2 ANQGSEA. CDR3 DNA sequence: TGCAGCGCTGGAATAAGCGGGGGCGCCGGCTATGGCTACACCTTC. This sequence encodes CSAGISGGAGYGYTF.

The CDR3 region has the DNA TGTGCCTGGAGTGTACTCGGCAGGGCCCAAGAGACCCAGTACTTC. Protein product: CAWSVLGRAQETQYF. This sequence joins TRBV30 and TRBJ2-5, with D perhaps TRBD1 (5 bases). Germline V lookup: CDR1 GTSNPN, CDR2 SVGIG (reference sequence). The V and J ends lost 0 bases and 1 base respectively, with 12 bases between them. The CDR3 is 15 amino acids.

With respect to this clone: This specimen includes other DNA sequences encoding the same CDR3. The chain carries TRBV15 and TRBJ2-7, with D perhaps assigned TRBD1 or TRBD2 (6 bases each). The CDR3 is 13 amino acids. Trimming removed 5 bases from V and 6 bases from J, with 14 bases in between. The V gene's germline CDR1 is LNHNV and CDR2 YYDKDF (reference sequence). CDR3 sequence: CATSPRGGSEQYF. For the CDR3, the DNA is TGTGCCACCAGCCCGCGAGGGGGGTCCGAGCAGTACTTC.

The genes are TRBV5-1 and TRBJ2-1, with D perhaps TRBD2 (5 bases). This CDR3 comprises 14 residues. Trimming removed 7 bases from V and 1 base from J, with 12 bases in between. CDR1 SGHRS and CDR2 YFSETQ come from the germline V gene. The CDR3 nucleotides read TGCGCCAGCTGCGGACTTCCTTCCTACAATGAGCAGTTCTTC. It yields the protein CASCGLPSYNEQFF.